This TCR beta chain was captured in a study of molecular identifiers for immune sequencing clone quantification. TCRdb re-derived calls from the PCR reads in MiXCR, one entry per CDR3 protein. The sample has about 640,000 distinct CDR3 sequences, approximately 20% seen once. Naive CD8 T cells were FACS-sorted by CD8+CD4-CCR7+CD45RA+ markers. The CDR3 length is 14 residues. Germline V gives CDR1 KGHDR, CDR2 SFDVKD. The ends were cut back, 4 bases at V and 1 base at J, with 7 bases in the middle. Study findings and constraints: Barcodes shared by identical TCR molecules could lead to underestimated sizes of highly expanded clones. Clones of above 20 RNA copies carried over 98% of effector molecules; in naive cells they carried under 1%.

This clonotype appeared many times. Its antigen is undetermined. The rearrangement links TRBV24-1 to TRBJ1-5; the D is unclear. Specimen: naive CD8+ T cells from blood, with Jurkat cell RNA spiked in. Subset noted: FACS-sorted CD8+CD4-CCR7+CD45RA+ naive T cells. This TCR was sampled from a human donor in good health. Some libraries in this study had Jurkat cell RNA spiked in. The CDR3 loop reads CATSDSDSNQPQHF. DNA for the CDR3: TGTGCCACCAGTGACTCGGACAGCAATCAGCCCCAGCATTTT.